These 20 T cell receptor beta chains were all obtained from the same sample, sequenced in a study of T cell changes during pregnancy in multiple sclerosis. Sequenced by immunoSEQ multiplex PCR; TCRdb stores in-frame clones only, minus some. The sample has about 36,000 clones; 93% are singletons. The source was CD4+ T cells from peripheral blood mononuclear cells, collected in the first trimester of pregnancy. These TCRs come from a female donor with multiple sclerosis, enrolled in a pregnancy study.

The gene calls are TRBV11-2 and TRBJ2-7, with D perhaps matching TRBD1 (5 bases). Per germline, CDR1 SGHAT and CDR2 FQNNGV. The CDR3 is made up of 15 amino acids. The ends were cut back, 5 bases at V and 0 bases at J, with 14 bases in the middle. In DNA form, the CDR3 reads TGTGCCAGCAGCCCGACGACAGTCTTCTCCTACGAGCAGTACTTC. Its translation is CASSPTTVFSYEQYF.

The chain carries TRBV5-4 and TRBJ2-7; 7 positions agree with TRBD1. Germline V CDR1 and CDR2: SGHNT, YYREEE (reference sequence). The junction had 9 bases not matched to a gene; V was cut back by 1 base and J by 2 bases. The CDR3 extends over 16 amino acids. The CDR3, as DNA: TGTGCCAGCAGCTTGTTGGTTGGGACAGTTACCTACGAGCAGTACTTC. Amino acids: CASSLLVGTVTYEQYF.

The V gene is TRBV5-1, the J gene TRBJ1-3; TRBD1 matches at 9 bases. J gave up 0 bases and V 4 bases, and 5 bases lay outside the gene matches. The CDR3 sequence is 16 residues long. Germline V lookup: CDR1 SGHRS, CDR2 YFSETQ. CDR3 in amino acids: CASSLPGQGSGNTIYF. CDR3 nucleotides: TGCGCCAGCAGCCTACCGGGACAGGGCTCTGGAAACACCATATATTTT. Supplemented by reference TRBV5-1 and TRBJ1-3, the full variable domain reads KAGVTQTPRYLIKTRGQQVTLSCSPISGHRSVSWYQQTPGQGLQFLFEYFSETQRNKGNFPGRFSGRQFSNSRSEMNVSTLELGDSALYLCASSLPGQGSGNTIYFGEGSWLTVV.

The V and J genes are TRBV27 and TRBJ2-7, with TRBD2 identical over 7 bases. The V and J ends lost 4 bases and 2 bases, in that order; junction bases with no gene match: 5. CDR3 length: 14 amino acids. Germline V CDR1 and CDR2: MNHEY, SMNVEV (reference sequence). CDR3 coding DNA: TGTGCCAGCAGTTGGAGCGGGGCCACCTACGAGCAGTACTTC. It encodes CASSWSGATYEQYF.

The chain recombines TRBV18 with TRBJ2-3, with a possible D match to TRBD2 (6 bases). The CDR3 spans 15 residues. The V gene lost 4 bases and the J gene lost 1 base, with 12 bases spanning the gap. CDR1 is KGHSH, CDR2 LQKENI, per germline. The CDR3 nucleotides are TGTGCCAGCTCACGGGTCCCGGGGGGCACAGATACGCAGTATTTT. Its protein product is CASSRVPGGTDTQYF.

The rearrangement links TRBV4-2 to TRBJ1-1, with TRBD1 matching 8 bases. This CDR3 contains 14 residues. The junction had 4 bases not matched to a gene; V was cut back by 5 bases and J by 2 bases. The V gene's germline CDR1 is LGHNA and CDR2 YNFKEQ. The DNA for the CDR3 is TGTGCCAGCAGCAACAGGGGGTTTAACACTGAAGCTTTCTTT. Translated: CASSNRGFNTEAFF.

The chain recombines TRBV28 with TRBJ1-3; D is possibly TRBD1 (6 bases). The length of the CDR3 is 14 residues. Trimming removed 3 bases at V and 4 bases at J, with 10 bases between. Germline values: CDR1 MDHEN, CDR2 SYDVKM. The CDR3 region is CASSFTTGGNTIYF. The CDR3 nucleotides read TGTGCCAGCAGTTTTACAACAGGGGGAAACACCATATATTTT.

As for this clone: A junction boundary mismatches the germline segment, possibly from a read error. This sequence joins TRBV18 and TRBJ2-7; D may be TRBD1 (5 bases). This CDR3 has 13 residues. Per the germline V gene, CDR1 is KGHSH and CDR2 is LQKENI. The CDR3 DNA sequence: TGTGCCAGCTCACCGGCAGGGTTGGGCGAGCAGCACTTC. Protein sequence: CASSPAGLGEQHF.

The chain uses TRBV9 and TRBJ2-3; no clear D gene. Germline CDR1 SGDLS, CDR2 YYNGEE. The CDR3 length is 16 residues. The V end lost 0 bases, the J end lost 2 bases, and 13 bases lay between the germline ends. The CDR3, as DNA: TGTGCCAGCAGCGTAGGGTCTTCCTACCACACAGATACGCAGTATTTT. It encodes CASSVGSSYHTDTQYF. Using reference TRBV9 and TRBJ2-3 for the parts outside the CDR3, the full variable domain is DSGVTQTPKHLITATGQRVTLRCSPRSGDLSVYWYQQSLDQGLQFLIQYYNGEERAKGNILERFSAQQFPDLHSELNLSSLELGDSALYFCASSVGSSYHTDTQYFGPGTRLTVL.

This chain links TRBV27 with TRBJ1-2, with 9 positions matching TRBD1. The CDR3 is 18 amino acids. V lost 6 bases to trimming and J lost 2 bases; unmatched junction nucleotides: 16. The germline V gene has CDR1 MNHEY and CDR2 SMNVEV (reference sequence). The CDR3 nucleotides are TGTGCCAGCAGCCCCACTGCCGGGACAGGGTCAAGAAACTATGGCTACACCTTC. This translates into CASSPTAGTGSRNYGYTF.

This clone was seen once. The rearrangement joins TRBV19 to TRBJ2-5; D is ambiguous. This CDR3 contains 16 residues. Germline-derived CDR1 and CDR2 are LNHDA and SQIVND (reference sequence). With 5 bases removed from V and 0 bases from J, the gap between germline ends came to 16 bases. CDR3 in amino acids: CASSLRHLTYQETQYF. CDR3 in DNA: TGTGCCAGTAGTTTGAGACACCTGACGTACCAAGAGACCCAGTACTTC. Filled out from reference TRBV19 and TRBJ2-5, the complete variable domain reads DGGITQSPKYLFRKEGQNVTLSCEQNLNHDAMYWYRQDPGQGLRLIYYSQIVNDFQKGDIAEGYSVSREKKESFPLTVTSAQKNPTAFYLCASSLRHLTYQETQYFGPGTRLLVL.

This rearrangement joins TRBV27 to TRBJ2-2, with TRBD1 matching over 11 bases. The CDR3 loop spans 14 amino acids. The V and J ends lost 6 bases and 5 bases, in that order; junction bases with no gene match: 2. CDR1 MNHEY and CDR2 SMNVEV come from the germline V gene (reference sequence). CDR3 loop: CASRDRGQTGELFF. The CDR3 coding sequence is TGTGCCAGCAGGGACAGGGGGCAGACCGGGGAGCTGTTTTTT.

The chain employs TRBV19 and TRBJ1-5; D is possibly TRBD1 (5 bases). V shed 5 bases and J shed 4 bases, with 12 bases lying between them. Germline V gives CDR1 LNHDA, CDR2 SQIVND (reference sequence). The CDR3 consists of 14 residues. CDR3 in DNA: TGTGCCAGTAGTTTCCTTGACAGTAATCAGCCCCAGCATTTT. Protein: CASSFLDSNQPQHF.

The J gene is TRBJ2-1, the V gene TRBV7-3; 11 positions match TRBD2. The CDR3 length is 16 residues. J lost 7 bases, V lost 3 bases, and 8 bases had no gene match. CDR1 is SGHTA and CDR2 is FQGTGA in the germline V gene. CDR3 sequence reads: CASSLASGRPGNEQFF. The CDR3 DNA follows: TGTGCCAGCAGCTTGGCTAGCGGGAGGCCGGGGAATGAGCAGTTCTTC.

J is TRBJ1-3 and V is TRBV5-5, with D uncertain. This CDR3 spans 14 amino acids. Deletions cut 5 bases from V and 0 bases from J, with 9 bases between. Germline V gene sequence: CDR1 SGHKS, CDR2 YYEKEE (reference sequence). The CDR3 nucleotides are TGTGCCAGCAGTGTACGGGTCTCTGGAAACACCATATATTTT. It codes for CASSVRVSGNTIYF.

The chain couples TRBV7-8 to TRBJ2-7; 12 bases match TRBD2. Germline V gives CDR1 SGHVS, CDR2 FQNEAQ. The J segment lost 7 bases and the V segment lost 5 bases, leaving 9 bases of the junction unmatched. CDR3 size: 15 residues. CDR3 in DNA: TGTGCCAGCAGCGTCTCTAGCGGGGGGGCCGGGGAGCAGTACTTC. This codes for CASSVSSGGAGEQYF.

V gene TRBV28 combines with J gene TRBJ1-1, with TRBD1 matching over 10 bases. In germline, CDR1 is MDHEN, CDR2 SYDVKM. The CDR3 is 14 residues long. The junction had 5 bases not matched to a gene; V was cut back by 5 bases and J by 5 bases. CDR3 sequence: CASSQGQGRTEAFF. DNA of the CDR3: TGTGCCAGCAGTCAGGGACAGGGGAGGACTGAAGCTTTCTTT. Variable domain in full (rest from reference TRBV28 and TRBJ1-1): DVKVTQSSRYLVKRTGEKVFLECVQDMDHENMFWYRQDPGLGLRLIYFSYDVKMKEKGDIPEGYSVSREKKERFSLILESASTNQTSMYLCASSQGQGRTEAFFGQGTRLTVV.

The rearrangement links TRBV6-1 to TRBJ1-2; the match to TRBD1 covers 9 bases. Per the germline V gene, CDR1 is MNHNS and CDR2 is SASEGT. The CDR3 is 16 amino acids. J gave up 6 bases and V 2 bases, and 10 bases lay outside the gene matches. The CDR3 protein is CASSENWGQGRNGYTF. DNA for the CDR3: TGTGCCAGCAGTGAAAACTGGGGACAGGGTCGGAATGGCTACACCTTC.

This sequence joins TRBV6-6 and TRBJ2-1; D is undetermined. The V gene's germline CDR1 is MNHNY and CDR2 SVGAGI (reference sequence). Trimming took off 2 bases at V and 2 bases at J, with 13 bases between the two ends. There are 16 residues in the CDR3. CDR3 amino acids: CASSYLGQVPYNEQFF. The CDR3 nucleotides are TGTGCCAGCAGTTACCTGGGTCAGGTCCCCTACAATGAGCAGTTCTTC.

The genes are TRBV27 and TRBJ1-2, with 7 bases identical to TRBD1. Per the germline V gene, CDR1 is MNHEY and CDR2 is SMNVEV (reference sequence). Unmatched junction bases numbered 5, after V lost 3 bases and J lost 7 bases. CDR3 length equals 13 residues. The CDR3 loop reads CASSLATGSGYTF. The CDR3 bases are TGTGCCAGCAGTTTGGCGACAGGGAGTGGCTACACCTTC.